The 31 T cell receptor beta chains below all came from one sample that was sequenced in a study of blood T cell repertoires in COVID-19. Repertoires were generated with immunoSEQ multiplex PCR, while TCRdb's copy carries only in-frame clones and drops some. Altogether approximately 180,000 clones are present, 88% being singletons, with the ten largest covering roughly 6%. Source material: peripheral blood. These receptors were obtained from a man aged 40-50 years with active or convalescent COVID-19.

V and J are TRBV21-1 and TRBJ1-2. TRBV21-1 is a pseudogene segment. This CDR3 is built from 18 residues. CDR3 nucleotides: TGTGCCAGCAGCAAATTGGGGCGGGCCCGGGGGTCCCTCTATGGCTACACCTTC. Amino acid sequence: CASSKLGRARGSLYGYTF.

The rearrangement links TRBV29-1 to TRBJ1-2; D is uncertain. Trimming pared 6 bases from V and 0 bases from J, leaving 11 bases between. CDR3 length: 13 amino acids. In germline, CDR1 is SQVTM, CDR2 ANQGSEA. The CDR3 bases are TGCAGCGTATTGGAGCCAGCTAACTATGGCTACACCTTC. Translating it yields CSVLEPANYGYTF.

Only one count was recorded for this clone. The V call is TRBV6-6, the J call TRBJ2-2, with a tentative D call TRBD2 (6 bases). CDR3 length equals 15 residues. The V gene's germline CDR1 is MNHNY and CDR2 SVGAGI (reference sequence). Trimming pared 6 bases from V and 4 bases from J, leaving 15 bases between. The CDR3 DNA reads TGTGCCAGCAGCGAAATCGGGAGAGGCACCGGGGAGCTGTTTTTT. It encodes CASSEIGRGTGELFF.

The CDR3 sequence: CASSYGNRGMNTEAFF. The CDR3 bases are TGTGCCAGCAGTTACGGCAACAGGGGAATGAACACTGAAGCTTTCTTT. This chain connects TRBV6-5 to TRBJ1-1; the match to TRBD1 covers 7 bases. The CDR3 extends over 16 amino acids. V trimming: 2 bases; J trimming: 0 bases; junction bases outside the gene matches: 6. Germline CDR1 reads MNHEY; CDR2 reads SVGAGI.

The chain uses TRBV27 and TRBJ1-1; TRBD1 matches 10 bases. J gave up 5 bases and V 6 bases, and 18 bases lay outside the gene matches. The CDR3 totals 18 residues. The germline V gene has CDR1 MNHEY and CDR2 SMNVEV (reference sequence). CDR3 sequence reads: CASSQIVGTGAHRTEAFF. Here the CDR3 DNA reads TGTGCCAGCAGCCAAATCGTGGGGACAGGGGCCCATAGAACTGAAGCTTTCTTT.

The chain joins TRBV28 to TRBJ2-7; 12 bases are shared with TRBD2. CDR1 MDHEN and CDR2 SYDVKM come from the germline V gene. The CDR3 runs to 13 residues. The V segment lost 7 bases and the J segment 2 bases; nucleotides outside the gene matches: 0. The CDR3 region has the DNA TGTGCCAGCACTAGCGGGGGGGCCTACGAGCAGTACTTC. It translates to CASTSGGAYEQYF.

The chain has TRBV5-6 and TRBJ2-1; TRBD1 matches 7 bases. V was clipped by 0 bases and J by 2 bases; unmatched bases: 2. The CDR3 contains 15 residues. The germline V gene has CDR1 SGHDT and CDR2 YYEEEE. The CDR3 reads CASSLEGAPYNEQFF. CDR3 in DNA: TGTGCCAGCAGCTTGGAGGGGGCCCCCTACAATGAGCAGTTCTTC.

This chain links TRBV5-1 with TRBJ1-3; D unclear. V was shortened by 3 bases and J by 4 bases, with 14 bases between the two germline ends. The CDR3 extends over 15 amino acids. Germline V gene sequence: CDR1 SGHRS, CDR2 YFSETQ. CDR3 region: CASSSLGPGGNTIYF. Here the CDR3 DNA reads TGCGCCAGCAGCTCACTAGGTCCGGGGGGAAACACCATATATTTT. The whole variable domain, filled in from reference TRBV5-1 and TRBJ1-3, reads KAGVTQTPRYLIKTRGQQVTLSCSPISGHRSVSWYQQTPGQGLQFLFEYFSETQRNKGNFPGRFSGRQFSNSRSEMNVSTLELGDSALYLCASSSLGPGGNTIYFGEGSWLTVV.

The V call is TRBV27, the J call TRBJ1-1, with a tentative D call TRBD1 (5 bases). In germline, CDR1 is MNHEY, CDR2 SMNVEV (reference sequence). This CDR3 region has 14 residues. Deletions cut 8 bases from V and 1 base from J, with 14 bases between. The CDR3 region is CASRQWSSNTEAFF. Written as DNA, the CDR3 is TGTGCCAGCCGACAGTGGAGTTCGAACACTGAAGCTTTCTTT.

CDR3: CASSQVTGTGNTEAFF. CDR3 nucleotides: TGTGCCAGCAGCCAAGTTACCGGGACAGGGAACACTGAAGCTTTCTTT. The V gene is TRBV7-4, the J gene TRBJ1-1; 8 bases map to TRBD1. CDR3 length equals 16 residues. V shed 5 bases, J shed 1 base, and the junction held 9 bases outside the gene matches. CDR1 and CDR2 from the germline V gene are SGHVT and SQSDAQ.

This clone was seen a few times. This rearrangement joins TRBV5-1 to TRBJ1-2, with 8 bases fitting TRBD1. Germline values: CDR1 SGHRS, CDR2 YFSETQ. This CDR3 region has 12 residues. The V and J ends lost 4 bases and 5 bases, in that order; junction bases with no gene match: 1. Written as DNA, the CDR3 is TGCGCCAGCAGCGGACAGGGTTATGGCTACACCTTC. Its protein product is CASSGQGYGYTF.

V is TRBV5-1 and J is TRBJ2-7; TRBD1 matches 10 bases. The CDR3 contains 13 residues. The J segment lost 2 bases and the V segment lost 4 bases, leaving 0 bases of the junction unmatched. CDR1 is SGHRS, CDR2 YFSETQ, per germline. CDR3 protein: CASSGQGAYEQYF. CDR3 DNA sequence: TGCGCCAGCAGCGGACAGGGGGCCTACGAGCAGTACTTC.

CDR3 bases: TGTGCCAGCACCCAGAGGACAGGGGGTATCTACGAGCAGTACTTC. Its translation: CASTQRTGGIYEQYF. V usage is TRBV27 and J usage is TRBJ2-7; 10 bases agree with TRBD1. V lost 7 bases to trimming and J lost 3 bases; unmatched junction nucleotides: 9. CDR3 length equals 15 residues. Germline V gives CDR1 MNHEY, CDR2 SMNVEV (reference sequence).

This chain connects TRBV10-3 to TRBJ1-5; D not resolved. The length of the CDR3 is 17 residues. Germline loops: CDR1 ENHRY, CDR2 SYGVKD. V was clipped by 0 bases and J by 2 bases, with 14 bases between them. CDR3 protein: CAISESSLAEGNQPQHF. CDR3 nucleotides: TGTGCCATCAGTGAGTCGTCCCTAGCGGAGGGCAATCAGCCCCAGCATTTT.

The chain is built from TRBV6-5 and TRBJ2-5, with D tentatively TRBD2 (6 bases). The length of the CDR3 is 13 residues. Germline values: CDR1 MNHEY, CDR2 SVGAGI. V was cut by 3 bases and J by 4 bases, with 9 bases left in between. Here the CDR3 DNA reads TGTGCCAGCAGTTATGGGGGGTTAGAGACCCAGTACTTC. This codes for CASSYGGLETQYF.

This clone was observed once. The V call is TRBV7-9, the J call TRBJ1-4; D unclear. The CDR3 consists of 16 residues. Trimming cost V 0 bases and J 5 bases, with 13 bases left between them. Germline V gene sequence: CDR1 SEHNR, CDR2 FQNEAQ (reference sequence). CDR3 DNA sequence: TGTGCCAGCAGCTTAGCGGCACTTTTGGGCAATGAAAAACTGTTTTTT. Translating it yields CASSLAALLGNEKLFF.

The chain employs TRBV5-4 and TRBJ1-1; D is possibly TRBD1 (6 bases). CDR1 SGHNT and CDR2 YYREEE come from the germline V gene (reference sequence). This CDR3 is built from 16 residues. The V and J ends lost 6 bases and 3 bases respectively, with 21 bases between them. In DNA form, the CDR3 reads TGTGCCAGCACCCTGAACCCCTCAGGACAGCACACTGAAGCTTTCTTT. Amino acids: CASTLNPSGQHTEAFF.

This clone occurred once. The chain uses TRBV2 and TRBJ1-2; 9 nucleotides agree with TRBD1. Germline trimming cut 6 bases from V and 4 bases from J; bases unmatched to any gene: 6. The CDR3 runs to 14 residues. Germline values: CDR1 SNHLY, CDR2 FYNNEI. The CDR3 coding sequence is TGTGCCAGCAGCCGGGACAGGGAGGCCTATGGCTACACCTTC. It codes for CASSRDREAYGYTF.

The rearrangement joins TRBV5-1 to TRBJ1-5; no clear D. In germline, CDR1 is SGHRS, CDR2 YFSETQ. Trimming took off 4 bases at V and 1 base at J, with 12 bases between the two ends. The CDR3 loop spans 15 amino acids. Here the CDR3 DNA reads TGCGCCAGCAGCCCAGGACTGACGAGCAATCAGCCCCAGCATTTT. It codes for CASSPGLTSNQPQHF.

CDR3 protein: CASRRTAGNSPLHF. Here the CDR3 DNA reads TGTGCCAGCAGACGCACAGCGGGGAATTCACCCCTCCACTTT. The gene calls are TRBV6-5 and TRBJ1-6, with D unclear. The V and J ends lost 6 bases and 7 bases respectively, with 13 bases between them. The CDR3 consists of 14 residues. Germline values: CDR1 MNHEY, CDR2 SVGAGI.

The rearrangement joins TRBV11-3 to TRBJ1-4; D might be TRBD1 (6 bases). CDR1 and CDR2 (germline): SGHNT, YENEEA. The length of the CDR3 is 15 residues. Trimming took 6 bases from V and 8 from J, leaving 19 bases between them. CDR3 coding DNA: TGTGCCAGCAGTCTCCGAGTCTCCGGGACAGAAAAACTGTTTTTT. Amino acid sequence: CASSLRVSGTEKLFF.

The gene calls are TRBV28 and TRBJ1-1; 11 bases agree with TRBD1. Germline V CDR1 and CDR2: MDHEN, SYDVKM. Trimming took 5 bases from V and 4 from J; bases not matched to a gene: 3. The CDR3 sequence is 14 residues long. For the CDR3, the DNA is TGTGCCAGCAGTGGGGACAGGGGGGCCACTGAAGCTTTCTTT. This sequence encodes CASSGDRGATEAFF.

This chain uses TRBV10-3 with TRBJ2-5; a weak D match, TRBD2 (6 bases). Trimming pared 11 bases from V and 1 base from J, leaving 20 bases between. The CDR3 has 15 amino acids. Germline values: CDR1 ENHRY, CDR2 SYGVKD. CDR3 sequence: CASRPPSASQETQYF. As DNA, the CDR3 is TGTGCCTCACGCCCACCTAGCGCTTCCCAAGAGACCCAGTACTTC.

V and J are TRBV28 and TRBJ1-1; D remains ambiguous. Per germline, CDR1 MDHEN and CDR2 SYDVKM. V was trimmed by 3 bases and J by 1 base, leaving 18 bases between them. The CDR3 is 17 residues long. The DNA of the CDR3 is TGTGCCAGCAGTTTTTGGCAATCCAAAAAAAGGAACACTGAAGCTTTCTTT. This codes for CASSFWQSKKRNTEAFF.

The chain carries TRBV18 and TRBJ1-1, with TRBD1 matching over 7 bases. The junction had 5 bases not matched to a gene; V was cut back by 4 bases and J by 3 bases. CDR3 length equals 14 residues. The V gene's germline CDR1 is KGHSH and CDR2 LQKENI. The CDR3 loop reads CASSLRTGDTEAFF. In DNA form, the CDR3 reads TGTGCCAGCTCACTTCGGACAGGAGACACTGAAGCTTTCTTT.

The chain links TRBV28 to TRBJ1-5; 11 nucleotides line up with TRBD1. Germline assignment: CDR1 MDHEN and CDR2 SYDVKM. V was clipped by 7 bases and J by 0 bases; unmatched bases: 14. CDR3 size: 19 residues. The CDR3 DNA is TGTGCCAGCACCACCACCGGGACAGGGGGGACTTATAGCAATCAGCCCCAGCATTTT. Translated, it gives CASTTTGTGGTYSNQPQHF.

V usage is TRBV19 and J usage is TRBJ1-4; D ambiguous. V lost 7 bases and J 4 bases, leaving 10 bases between the germline ends. The germline gives CDR1 LNHDA, CDR2 SQIVND (reference sequence). The CDR3 spans 13 residues. CDR3 sequence reads: CASTAVVNEKLFF. The CDR3 nucleotides are TGTGCCAGTACGGCGGTTGTTAATGAAAAACTGTTTTTT.

The rearrangement joins TRBV18 to TRBJ2-2; D gene uncertain. The germline V gene has CDR1 KGHSH and CDR2 LQKENI. CDR3 size: 15 residues. The V and J ends lost 3 bases and 2 bases respectively, with 10 bases between them. CDR3 amino acids: CASSPSSGNTGELFF. CDR3 coding DNA: TGTGCCAGCTCACCCTCTTCGGGTAACACCGGGGAGCTGTTTTTT.

The rearrangement uses TRBV5-1 and TRBJ2-7; tentative D call: TRBD1 (6 bases). V was shortened by 2 bases and J by 1 base, with 19 bases between the two germline ends. The CDR3 is made up of 17 amino acids. Per the germline V gene, CDR1 is SGHRS and CDR2 is YFSETQ. The CDR3 DNA follows: TGCGCCAGCAGCTTCTTCGTCACGAACAGGGATTCCTACGAGCAGTACTTC. Translation: CASSFFVTNRDSYEQYF.

The chain couples TRBV4-1 to TRBJ2-1; D might be TRBD2 (5 bases). From germline, CDR1 is MGHRA and CDR2 YSYEKL. The CDR3 sequence is 14 residues long. V lost 4 bases to trimming and J lost 5 bases, with 12 bases between them. As DNA, the CDR3 is TGCGCCAGCAGCCCTCCAGCGGTCAACAATGAGCAGTTCTTC. Translation gives CASSPPAVNNEQFF.

The V call is TRBV28, the J call TRBJ2-3, with TRBD2 matching over 7 bases. In germline, CDR1 is MDHEN, CDR2 SYDVKM. The CDR3 length is 13 residues. Trimming removed 7 bases from V and 10 bases from J; junction bases left unmatched: 11. The CDR3 DNA reads as TGTGCCAGCATAGCAGTGGGGGGGTTCGCGCAGTATTTT. Residues: CASIAVGGFAQYF.